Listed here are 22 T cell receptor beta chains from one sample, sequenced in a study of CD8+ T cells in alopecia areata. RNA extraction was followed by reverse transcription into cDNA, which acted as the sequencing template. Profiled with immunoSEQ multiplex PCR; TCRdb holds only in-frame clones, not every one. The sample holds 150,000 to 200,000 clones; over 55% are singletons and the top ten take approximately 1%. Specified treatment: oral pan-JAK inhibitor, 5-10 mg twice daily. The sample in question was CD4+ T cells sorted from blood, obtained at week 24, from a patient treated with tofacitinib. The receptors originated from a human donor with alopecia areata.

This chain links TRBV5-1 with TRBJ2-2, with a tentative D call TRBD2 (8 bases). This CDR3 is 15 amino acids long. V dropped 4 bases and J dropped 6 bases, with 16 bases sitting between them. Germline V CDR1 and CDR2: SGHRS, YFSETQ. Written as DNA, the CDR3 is TGCGCCAGCAGCCGGGAGGGACAGAATCCCGGGGAGCTGTTTTTT. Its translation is CASSREGQNPGELFF.

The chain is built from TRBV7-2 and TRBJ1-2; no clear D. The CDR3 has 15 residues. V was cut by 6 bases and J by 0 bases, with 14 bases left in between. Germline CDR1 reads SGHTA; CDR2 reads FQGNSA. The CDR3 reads CASRGDRVANYGYTF. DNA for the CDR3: TGTGCCAGCAGGGGAGATAGGGTAGCTAACTATGGCTACACCTTC.

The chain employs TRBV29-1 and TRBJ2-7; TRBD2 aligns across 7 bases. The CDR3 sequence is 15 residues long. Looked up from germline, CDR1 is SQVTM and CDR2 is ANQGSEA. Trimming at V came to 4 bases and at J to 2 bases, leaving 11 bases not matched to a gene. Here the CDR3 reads CSVVIRASGTYEQYF. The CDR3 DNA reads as TGCAGCGTTGTAATTAGGGCTAGCGGAACCTACGAGCAGTACTTC.

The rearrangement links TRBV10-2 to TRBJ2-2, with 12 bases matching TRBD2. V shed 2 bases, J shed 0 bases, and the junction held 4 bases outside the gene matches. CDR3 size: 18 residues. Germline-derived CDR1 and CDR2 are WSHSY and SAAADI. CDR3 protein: CASSEVLAGGPNTGELFF. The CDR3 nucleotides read TGCGCCAGCAGTGAGGTTCTAGCGGGGGGGCCGAACACCGGGGAGCTGTTTTTT.

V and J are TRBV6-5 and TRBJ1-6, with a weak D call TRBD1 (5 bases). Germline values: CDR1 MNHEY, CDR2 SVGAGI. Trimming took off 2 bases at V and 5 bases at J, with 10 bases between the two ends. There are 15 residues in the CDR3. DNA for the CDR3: TGTGCCAGCAGTTACGGCCGACAGCATAATTCACCCCTCCACTTT. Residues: CASSYGRQHNSPLHF.

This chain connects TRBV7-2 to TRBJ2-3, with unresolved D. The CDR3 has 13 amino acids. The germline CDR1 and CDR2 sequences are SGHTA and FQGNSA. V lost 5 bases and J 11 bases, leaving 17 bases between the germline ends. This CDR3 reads CASSTQFGYGQYF. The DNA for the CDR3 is TGTGCCAGCAGCACCCAGTTTGGGTACGGGCAGTATTTT.

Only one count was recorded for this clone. In nucleotides, the CDR3 is TGTGCCTGGAGTCACGACCCGAACACTGAAGCTTTCTTT. Translation gives CAWSHDPNTEAFF. The V and J genes are TRBV30 and TRBJ1-1; D is unclear. The germline CDR1 and CDR2 sequences are GTSNPN and SVGIG (reference sequence). Trimming removed 2 bases from V and 1 base from J, with 8 bases in between. The CDR3 sequence is 13 residues long.

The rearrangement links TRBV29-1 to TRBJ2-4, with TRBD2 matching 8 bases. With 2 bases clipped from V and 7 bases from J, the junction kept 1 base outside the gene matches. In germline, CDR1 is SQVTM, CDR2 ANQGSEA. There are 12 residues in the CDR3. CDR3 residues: CSVESGGNIQYF. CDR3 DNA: TGCAGCGTTGAATCGGGGGGGAACATTCAGTACTTC.

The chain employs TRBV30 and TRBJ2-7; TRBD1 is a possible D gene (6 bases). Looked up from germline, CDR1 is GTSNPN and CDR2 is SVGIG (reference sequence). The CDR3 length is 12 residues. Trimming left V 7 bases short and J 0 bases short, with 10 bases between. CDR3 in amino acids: CAYGRGSYEQYF. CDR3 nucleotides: TGTGCCTACGGCAGGGGCTCCTACGAGCAGTACTTC.

In nucleotides, the CDR3 is TGTGCCAGCAGCCCGATACCGACAGAATATGGCTACACCTTC. Protein: CASSPIPTEYGYTF. The gene calls are TRBV5-6 and TRBJ1-2; D is possibly TRBD1 (5 bases). Germline V CDR1 and CDR2: SGHDT, YYEEEE. The V gene lost 4 bases and the J gene lost 5 bases, with 15 bases spanning the gap. The CDR3 extends over 14 amino acids.

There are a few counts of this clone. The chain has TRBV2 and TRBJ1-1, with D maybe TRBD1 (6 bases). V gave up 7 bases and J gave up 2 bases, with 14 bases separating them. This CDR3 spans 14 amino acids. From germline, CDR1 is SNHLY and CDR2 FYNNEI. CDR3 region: CASNTRGRNTEAFF. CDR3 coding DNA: TGTGCCAGCAACACCAGGGGAAGAAACACTGAAGCTTTCTTT.

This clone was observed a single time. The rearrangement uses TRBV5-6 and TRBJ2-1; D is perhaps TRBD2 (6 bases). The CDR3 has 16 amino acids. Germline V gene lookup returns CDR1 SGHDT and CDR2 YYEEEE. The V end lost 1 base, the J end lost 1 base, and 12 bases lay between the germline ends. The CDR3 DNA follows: TGTGCCAGCAGCTTGTTGGCGGGGTGGTCCTACAATGAGCAGTTCTTC. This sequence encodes CASSLLAGWSYNEQFF.

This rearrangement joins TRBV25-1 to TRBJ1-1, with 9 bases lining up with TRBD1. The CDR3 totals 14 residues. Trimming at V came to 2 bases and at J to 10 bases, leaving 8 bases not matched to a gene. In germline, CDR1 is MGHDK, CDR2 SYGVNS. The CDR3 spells CASSESWTGETAFF. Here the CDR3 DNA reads TGTGCCAGCAGTGAAAGTTGGACAGGGGAAACAGCTTTCTTT.

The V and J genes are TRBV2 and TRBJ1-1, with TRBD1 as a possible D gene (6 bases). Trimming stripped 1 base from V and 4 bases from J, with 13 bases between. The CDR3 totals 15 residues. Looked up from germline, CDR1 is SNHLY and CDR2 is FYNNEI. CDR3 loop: CASSEDRAGSTEAFF. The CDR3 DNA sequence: TGTGCCAGCAGTGAAGACAGGGCGGGGAGCACTGAAGCTTTCTTT.

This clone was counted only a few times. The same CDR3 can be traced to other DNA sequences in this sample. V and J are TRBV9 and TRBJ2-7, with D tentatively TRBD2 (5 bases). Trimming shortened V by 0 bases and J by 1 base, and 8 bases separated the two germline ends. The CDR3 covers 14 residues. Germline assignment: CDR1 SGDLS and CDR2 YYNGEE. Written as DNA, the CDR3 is TGTGCCAGCAGCGTAGCTAGCAGTTCCTACGAGCAGTACTTC. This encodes CASSVASSSYEQYF.

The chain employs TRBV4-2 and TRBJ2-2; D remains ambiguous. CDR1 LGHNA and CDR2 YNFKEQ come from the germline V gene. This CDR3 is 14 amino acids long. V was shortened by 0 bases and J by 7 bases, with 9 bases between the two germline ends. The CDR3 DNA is TGTGCCAGCAGCCAAGATCGGGCAGGCGGGGAGCTGTTTTTT. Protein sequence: CASSQDRAGGELFF.

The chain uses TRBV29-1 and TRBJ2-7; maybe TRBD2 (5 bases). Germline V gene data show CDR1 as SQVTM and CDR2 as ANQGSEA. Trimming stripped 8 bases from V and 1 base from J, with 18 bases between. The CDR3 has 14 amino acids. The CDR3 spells CSNDGLLRSYEQYF. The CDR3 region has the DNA TGCAGCAACGACGGACTGTTGCGGTCCTACGAGCAGTACTTC.

CDR3 loop: CASSVDREGSDTQYF. CDR3 DNA sequence: TGTGCCAGCAGCGTGGACAGGGAGGGGTCGGATACGCAGTATTTT. The chain combines TRBV9 with TRBJ2-3; maybe TRBD1 (8 bases). V was clipped by 2 bases and J by 6 bases, with 16 bases between them. This CDR3 comprises 15 residues. Per the germline V gene, CDR1 is SGDLS and CDR2 is YYNGEE.

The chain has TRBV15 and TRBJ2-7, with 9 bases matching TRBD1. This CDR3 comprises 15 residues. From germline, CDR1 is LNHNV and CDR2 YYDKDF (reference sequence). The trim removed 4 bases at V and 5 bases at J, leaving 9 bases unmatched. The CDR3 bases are TGTGCCACCAGCAAAGCCGGGACAGGGTCCCACGAGCAGTACTTC. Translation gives CATSKAGTGSHEQYF.

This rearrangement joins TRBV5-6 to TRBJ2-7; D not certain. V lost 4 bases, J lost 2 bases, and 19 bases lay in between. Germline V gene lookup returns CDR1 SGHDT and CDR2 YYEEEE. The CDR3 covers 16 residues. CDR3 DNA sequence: TGTGCCAGCAGCCATCGACTTTCCCAGGCCCCCTACGAGCAGTACTTC. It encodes CASSHRLSQAPYEQYF. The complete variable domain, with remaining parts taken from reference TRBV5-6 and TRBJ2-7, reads DAGVTQSPTHLIKTRGQQVTLRCSPKSGHDTVSWYQQALGQGPQFIFQYYEEEERQRGNFPDRFSGHQFPNYSSELNVNALLLGDSALYLCASSHRLSQAPYEQYFGPGTRLTVT.

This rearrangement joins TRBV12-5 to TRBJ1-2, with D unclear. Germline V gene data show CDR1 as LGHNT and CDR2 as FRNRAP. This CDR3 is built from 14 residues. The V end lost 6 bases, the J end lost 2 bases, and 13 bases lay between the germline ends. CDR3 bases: TGTGCTAGTGGCCTGTCTCACACCAACTATGGCTACACCTTC. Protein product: CASGLSHTNYGYTF.

Written as DNA, the CDR3 is TGCGCCAGCAGCCAAGGCGACAGAGAATACGAGCAGTACTTC. This codes for CASSQGDREYEQYF. The chain is built from TRBV4-1 and TRBJ2-7, with D perhaps TRBD1 (5 bases). The CDR3 covers 14 residues. CDR1 is MGHRA, CDR2 YSYEKL, per germline. The V gene lost 1 base and the J gene lost 4 bases, with 11 bases spanning the gap.